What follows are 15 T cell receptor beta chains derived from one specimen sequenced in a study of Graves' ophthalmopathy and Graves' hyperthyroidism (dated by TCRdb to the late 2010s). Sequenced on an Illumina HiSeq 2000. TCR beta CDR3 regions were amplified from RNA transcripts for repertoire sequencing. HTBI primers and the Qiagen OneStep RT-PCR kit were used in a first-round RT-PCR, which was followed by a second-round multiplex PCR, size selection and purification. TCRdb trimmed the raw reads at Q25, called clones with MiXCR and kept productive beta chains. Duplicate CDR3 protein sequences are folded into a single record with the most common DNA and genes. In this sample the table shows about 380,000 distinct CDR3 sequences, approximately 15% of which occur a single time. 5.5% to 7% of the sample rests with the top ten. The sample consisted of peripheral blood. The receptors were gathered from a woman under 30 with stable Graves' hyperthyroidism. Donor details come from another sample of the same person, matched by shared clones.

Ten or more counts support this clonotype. The CDR3 DNA reads as TGTGCCAGCAGCTTTAGGCTCTACGAGCAGTACTTC. Amino acid sequence: CASSFRLYEQYF. The J gene is TRBJ2-7, the V gene TRBV12-3 or TRBV12-4; no firm D call. The CDR3 extends over 12 amino acids. V gave up 6 bases and J gave up 3 bases, with 9 bases separating them.

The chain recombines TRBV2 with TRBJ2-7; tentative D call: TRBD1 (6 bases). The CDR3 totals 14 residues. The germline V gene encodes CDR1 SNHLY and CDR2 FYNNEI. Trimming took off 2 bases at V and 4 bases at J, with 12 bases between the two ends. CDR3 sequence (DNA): TGTGCCAGCAGTGAAATACAGGGTCGGTACGAGCAGTACTTC. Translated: CASSEIQGRYEQYF.

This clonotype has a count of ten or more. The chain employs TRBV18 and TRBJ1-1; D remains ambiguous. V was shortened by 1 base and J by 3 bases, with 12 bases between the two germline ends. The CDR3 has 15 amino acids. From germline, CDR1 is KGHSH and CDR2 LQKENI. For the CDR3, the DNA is TGTGCCAGCTCACCACAATGGGCCCTTGACACTGAAGCTTTCTTT. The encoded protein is CASSPQWALDTEAFF.

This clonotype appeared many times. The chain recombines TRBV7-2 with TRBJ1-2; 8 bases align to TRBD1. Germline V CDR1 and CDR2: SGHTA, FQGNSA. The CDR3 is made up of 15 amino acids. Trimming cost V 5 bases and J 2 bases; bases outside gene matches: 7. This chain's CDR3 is CASSPVNRGNYGYTF. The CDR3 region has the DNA TGTGCCAGCAGCCCCGTAAACAGGGGGAACTATGGCTACACCTTC.

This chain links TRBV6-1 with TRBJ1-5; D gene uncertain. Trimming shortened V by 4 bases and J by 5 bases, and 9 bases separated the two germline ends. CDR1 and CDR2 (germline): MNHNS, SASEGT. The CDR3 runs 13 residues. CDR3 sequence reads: CASSASWDQPQHF. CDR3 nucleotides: TGTGCCAGCAGTGCCTCGTGGGATCAGCCCCAGCATTTT.

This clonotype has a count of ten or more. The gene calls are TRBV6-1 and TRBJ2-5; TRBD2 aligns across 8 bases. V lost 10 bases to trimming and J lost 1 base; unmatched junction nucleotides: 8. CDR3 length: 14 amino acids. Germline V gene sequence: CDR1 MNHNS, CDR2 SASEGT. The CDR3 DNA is TGTGCCACCTTCTCACGGGGGGGCCAAGAGACCCAGTACTTC. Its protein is CATFSRGGQETQYF.

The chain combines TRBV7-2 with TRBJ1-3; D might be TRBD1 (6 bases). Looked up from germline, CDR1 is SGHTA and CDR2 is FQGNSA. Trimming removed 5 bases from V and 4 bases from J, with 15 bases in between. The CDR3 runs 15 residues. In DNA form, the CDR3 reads TGTGCCAGCAGCCAACAGGGAATGAGGGGAAACACCATATATTTT. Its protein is CASSQQGMRGNTIYF.

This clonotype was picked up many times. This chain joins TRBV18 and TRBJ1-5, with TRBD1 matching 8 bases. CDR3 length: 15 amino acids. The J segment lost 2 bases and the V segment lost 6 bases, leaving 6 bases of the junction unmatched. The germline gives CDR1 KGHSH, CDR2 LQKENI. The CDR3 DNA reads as TGTGCCAGCTCTCATGACAGGGGTGGCAATCAGCCCCAGCATTTT. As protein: CASSHDRGGNQPQHF.

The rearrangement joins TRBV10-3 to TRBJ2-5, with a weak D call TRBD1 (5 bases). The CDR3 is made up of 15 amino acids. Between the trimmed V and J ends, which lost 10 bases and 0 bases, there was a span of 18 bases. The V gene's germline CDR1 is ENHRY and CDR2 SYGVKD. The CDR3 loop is CASTLDTLHQETQYF. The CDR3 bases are TGTGCCAGCACCCTGGACACCCTCCACCAAGAGACCCAGTACTTC.

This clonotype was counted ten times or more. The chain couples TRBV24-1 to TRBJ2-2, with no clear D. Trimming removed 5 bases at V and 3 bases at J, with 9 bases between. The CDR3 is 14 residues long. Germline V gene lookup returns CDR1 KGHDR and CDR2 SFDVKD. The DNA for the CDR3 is TGTGCCACCAGTGGGTTACAGCACACCGGGGAGCTGTTTTTT. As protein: CATSGLQHTGELFF.

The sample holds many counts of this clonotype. The CDR3 protein is CASSDRGPSSRAFF. The CDR3 region has the DNA TGTGCCAGCAGTGACAGGGGGCCGAGTTCTCGGGCTTTCTTT. The V and J genes are TRBV2 and TRBJ1-1; 8 bases are a match to TRBD1. This CDR3 spans 14 amino acids. Per the germline V gene, CDR1 is SNHLY and CDR2 is FYNNEI. With V trimmed by 3 bases and J by 11 bases, 11 bases remained unmatched.

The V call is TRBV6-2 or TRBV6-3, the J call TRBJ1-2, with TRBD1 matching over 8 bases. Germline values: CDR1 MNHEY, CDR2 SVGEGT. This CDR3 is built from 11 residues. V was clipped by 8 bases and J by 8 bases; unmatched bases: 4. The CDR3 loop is CASGPGGGYTF. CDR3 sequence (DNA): TGTGCCAGCGGCCCAGGGGGCGGCTACACCTTC.

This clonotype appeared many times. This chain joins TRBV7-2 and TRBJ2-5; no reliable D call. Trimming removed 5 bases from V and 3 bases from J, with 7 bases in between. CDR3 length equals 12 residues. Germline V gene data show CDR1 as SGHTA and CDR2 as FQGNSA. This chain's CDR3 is CASSRPEETQYF. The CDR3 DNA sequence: TGTGCCAGCAGCCGACCCGAAGAGACCCAGTACTTC.

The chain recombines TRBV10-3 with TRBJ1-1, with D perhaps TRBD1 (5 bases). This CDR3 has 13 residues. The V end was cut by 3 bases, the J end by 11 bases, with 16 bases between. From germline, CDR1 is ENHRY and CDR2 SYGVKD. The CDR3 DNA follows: TGTGCCATCAGTGAATCAGGGCGAGGAGGGGCTTTCTTT. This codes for CAISESGRGGAFF.

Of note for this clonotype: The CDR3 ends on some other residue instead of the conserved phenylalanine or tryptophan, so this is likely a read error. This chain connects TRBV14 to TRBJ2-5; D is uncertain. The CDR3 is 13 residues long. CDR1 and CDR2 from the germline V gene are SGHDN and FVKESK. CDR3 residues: CATRPLSQESQYY. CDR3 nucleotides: TGTGCCACCCGCCCGCTGTCACAAGAGTCCCAGTACTAC.